The entry below describes one T cell receptor (beta chain). This specimen belongs to a study of molecular identifiers for immune sequencing clone quantification. It was with previously described methods and listed TCR primers that bulk TCR libraries were made. One entry per CDR3 protein results from TCRdb running MiXCR on the PCR reads. The data contain about 100,000 distinct CDR3 sequences, about 35% of them singletons. CDR1 and CDR2 from the germline V gene are LGHNA and YSLEER. V dropped 0 bases and J dropped 0 bases, with 8 bases sitting between them. The CDR3 runs 15 residues. The chain uses TRBV4-3 and TRBJ1-1; D uncertain. The clonotype comes from a human donor in good health. Some libraries in this study had Jurkat cell RNA spiked in. Sequencing input: naive CD8+ T cells from blood, with Jurkat cell RNA spiked in. The subset was: FACS-sorted CD8+CD4-CCR7+CD45RA+ naive T cells. The CDR3 sequence is CASSQDMAMNTEAFF. In DNA, the CDR3 is TGCGCCAGCAGCCAAGATATGGCGATGAACACTGAAGCTTTCTTT.